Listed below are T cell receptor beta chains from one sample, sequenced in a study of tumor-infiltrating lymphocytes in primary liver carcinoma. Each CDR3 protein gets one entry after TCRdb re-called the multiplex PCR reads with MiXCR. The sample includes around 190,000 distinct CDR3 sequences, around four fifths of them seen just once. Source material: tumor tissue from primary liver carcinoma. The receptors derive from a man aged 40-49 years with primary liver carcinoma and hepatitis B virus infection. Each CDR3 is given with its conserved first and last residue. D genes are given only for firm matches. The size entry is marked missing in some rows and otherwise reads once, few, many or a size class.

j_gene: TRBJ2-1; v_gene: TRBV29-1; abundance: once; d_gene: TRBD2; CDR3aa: CSGVWLAGYNEQFF; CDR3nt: TGCAGCGGTGTCTGGCTAGCGGGGTACAATGAGCAATTCTTC
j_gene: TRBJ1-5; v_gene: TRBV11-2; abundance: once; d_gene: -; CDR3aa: CGSSLVGVTGSNQPEHF; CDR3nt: TGTGGCAGCAGCTTAGTAGGGGTAACAGGGAGCAATCAGCCCGAACATTTT
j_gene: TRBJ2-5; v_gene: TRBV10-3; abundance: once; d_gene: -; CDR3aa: CAISEGQAGETMFF; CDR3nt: TGTGCTATTAGTGAAGGGCAGGCAGGGGAGACCATGTTCTTC
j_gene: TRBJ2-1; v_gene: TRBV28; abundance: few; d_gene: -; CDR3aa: CASNLTGPQEEQFF; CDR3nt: TGTGCCAGCAATTTAACAGGACCCCAGGAGGAGCAGTTCTTC
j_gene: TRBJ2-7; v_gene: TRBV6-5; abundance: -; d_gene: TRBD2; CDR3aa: CVSTLSGSFDEQYF; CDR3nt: TGTGTCAGCACTCTGAGCGGGAGCTTCGACGAGCAGTACTTC
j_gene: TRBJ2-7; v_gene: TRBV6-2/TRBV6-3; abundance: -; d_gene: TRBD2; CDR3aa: CASRFAGGTYEQYF; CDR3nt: TGTGCCAGCAGATTTGCGGGAGGGACCTACGAGCAGTACTTC
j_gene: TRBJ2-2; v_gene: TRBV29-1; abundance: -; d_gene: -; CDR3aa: CSVLDPGSTGELFF; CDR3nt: TGCAGCGTCCTCGATCCGGGTTCCACCGGGGAGCTGTTTTTT
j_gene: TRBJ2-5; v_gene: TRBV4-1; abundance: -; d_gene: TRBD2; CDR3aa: CASSRPGGETQYF; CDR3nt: TGCGCCAGCAGCAGGCCGGGAGGGGAGACCCAGTATTTC
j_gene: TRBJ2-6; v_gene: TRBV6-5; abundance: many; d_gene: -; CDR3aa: CASSRLGESGANVLTF; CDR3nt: TGTGCCAGCAGTCGCCTGGGGGAATCTGGGGCCAACGTCCTGACTTTC
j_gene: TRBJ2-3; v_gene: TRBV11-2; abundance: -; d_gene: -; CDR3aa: CASSLDPAETSTDTQYF; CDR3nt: TGTGCCAGCAGTTTAGATCCGGCGGAGACTAGTACAGATACGCAGTATTTT
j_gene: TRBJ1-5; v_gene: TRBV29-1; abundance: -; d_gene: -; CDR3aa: CSVVEQVNKPQHF; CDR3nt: TGCAGCGTTGTCGAACAGGTCAATAAGCCCCAGCATTTT
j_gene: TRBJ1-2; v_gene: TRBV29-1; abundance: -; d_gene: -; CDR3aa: CSVTRDGYYGYTF; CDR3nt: TGCAGCGTTACCAGGGACGGATACTATGGCTACACCTTC
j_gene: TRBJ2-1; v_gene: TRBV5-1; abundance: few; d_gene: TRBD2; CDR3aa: CASSVTGTSGGDEQFF; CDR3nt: TGCGCCAGCAGCGTTACCGGGACTAGCGGCGGGGATGAACAGTTCTTC
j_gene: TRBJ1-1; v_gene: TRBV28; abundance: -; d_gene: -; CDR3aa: CASTTLRVWSEAFF; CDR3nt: TGTGCCAGCACCACCCTCAGGGTATGGTCTGAAGCTTTCTTT
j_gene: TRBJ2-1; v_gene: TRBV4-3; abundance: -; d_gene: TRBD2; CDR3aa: CASNHDLAGASYNEQFF; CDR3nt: TGCGCCAGCAACCATGACCTAGCGGGAGCTTCCTACAATGAGCAGTTCTTC
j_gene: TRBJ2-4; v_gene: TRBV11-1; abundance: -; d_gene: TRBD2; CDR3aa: CANSYPGTSTTKNIQYF; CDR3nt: TGTGCCAACAGCTATCCCGGGACTAGCACGACCAAAAACATTCAGTACTTC
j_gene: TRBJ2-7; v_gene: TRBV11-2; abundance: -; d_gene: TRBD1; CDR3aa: CASSLRWTGEKEQYF; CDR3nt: TGTGCGAGCAGCTTAAGATGGACAGGGGAAAAAGAGCAGTACTTC
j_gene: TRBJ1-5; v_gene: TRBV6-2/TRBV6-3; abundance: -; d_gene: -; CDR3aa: CANTAPYSNQPQHF; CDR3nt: TGTGCCAATACCGCACCCTATAGCAATCAGCCCCAGCATTTT
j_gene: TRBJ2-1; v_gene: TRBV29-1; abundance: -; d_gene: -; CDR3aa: CSAWGYQETQFF; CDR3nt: TGCAGCGCCTGGGGGTACCAAGAGACACAGTTCTTC
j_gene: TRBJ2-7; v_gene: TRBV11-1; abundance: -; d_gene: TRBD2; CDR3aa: CASSSSRDYSYEQYF; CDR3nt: TGTGCCAGTAGCTCATCCCGGGACTATTCCTACGAGCAGTACTTC